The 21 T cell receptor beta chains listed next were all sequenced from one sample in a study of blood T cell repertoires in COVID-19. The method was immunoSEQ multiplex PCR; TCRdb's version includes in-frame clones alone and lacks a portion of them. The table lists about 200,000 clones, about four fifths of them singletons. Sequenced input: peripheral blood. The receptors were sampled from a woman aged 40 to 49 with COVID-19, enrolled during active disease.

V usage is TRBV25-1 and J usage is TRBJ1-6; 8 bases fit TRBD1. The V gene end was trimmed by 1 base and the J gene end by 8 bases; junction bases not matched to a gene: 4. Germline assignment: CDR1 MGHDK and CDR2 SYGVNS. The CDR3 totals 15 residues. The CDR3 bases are TGTGCCAGCAGTGAATCCAGACAGGGGCATTCACCCCTCCACTTT. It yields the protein CASSESRQGHSPLHF.

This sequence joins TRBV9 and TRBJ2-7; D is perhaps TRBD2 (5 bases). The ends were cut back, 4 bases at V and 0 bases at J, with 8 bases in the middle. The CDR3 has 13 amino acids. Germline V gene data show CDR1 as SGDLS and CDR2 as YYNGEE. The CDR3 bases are TGTGCCAGCAGCTCCGGACTCTCCTACGAGCAGTACTTC. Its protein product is CASSSGLSYEQYF. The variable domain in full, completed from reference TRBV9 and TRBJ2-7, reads DSGVTQTPKHLITATGQRVTLRCSPRSGDLSVYWYQQSLDQGLQFLIQYYNGEERAKGNILERFSAQQFPDLHSELNLSSLELGDSALYFCASSSGLSYEQYFGPGTRLTVT.

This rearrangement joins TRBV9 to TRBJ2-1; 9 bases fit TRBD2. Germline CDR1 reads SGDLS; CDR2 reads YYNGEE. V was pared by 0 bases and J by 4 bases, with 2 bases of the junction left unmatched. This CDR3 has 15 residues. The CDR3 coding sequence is TGTGCCAGCAGCGTAGATAGCGGGAGTTACAATGAGCAGTTCTTC. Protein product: CASSVDSGSYNEQFF.

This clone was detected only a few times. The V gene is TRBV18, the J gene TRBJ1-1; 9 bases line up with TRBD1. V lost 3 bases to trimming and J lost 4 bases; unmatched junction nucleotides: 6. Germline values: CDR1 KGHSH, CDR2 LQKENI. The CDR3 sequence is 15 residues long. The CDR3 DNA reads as TGTGCCAGCTCACCTATACAGGGGGCGGGCACTGAAGCTTTCTTT. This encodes CASSPIQGAGTEAFF. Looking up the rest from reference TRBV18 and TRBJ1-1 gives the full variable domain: NAGVMQNPRHLVRRRGQEARLRCSPMKGHSHVYWYRQLPEEGLKFMVYLQKENIIDESGMPKERFSAEFPKEGPSILRIQQVVRGDSAAYFCASSPIQGAGTEAFFGQGTRLTVV.

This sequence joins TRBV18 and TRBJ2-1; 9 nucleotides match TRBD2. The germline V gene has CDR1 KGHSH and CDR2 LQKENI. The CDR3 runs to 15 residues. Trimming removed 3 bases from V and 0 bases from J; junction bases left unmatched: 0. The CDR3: CASSPGLASYNEQFF. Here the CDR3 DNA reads TGTGCCAGCTCACCGGGACTAGCCTCCTACAATGAGCAGTTCTTC.

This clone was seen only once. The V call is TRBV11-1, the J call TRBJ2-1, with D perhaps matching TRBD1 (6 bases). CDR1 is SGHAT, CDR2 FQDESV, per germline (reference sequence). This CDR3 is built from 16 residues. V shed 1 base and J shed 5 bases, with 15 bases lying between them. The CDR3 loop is CASSLVHREQHNEQFF. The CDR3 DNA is TGTGCCAGCAGCTTAGTCCACAGGGAGCAACACAATGAGCAGTTCTTC.

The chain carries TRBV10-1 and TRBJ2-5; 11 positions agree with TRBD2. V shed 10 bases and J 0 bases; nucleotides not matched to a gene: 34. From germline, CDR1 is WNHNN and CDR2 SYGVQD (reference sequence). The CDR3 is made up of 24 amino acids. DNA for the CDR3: TGCGCCACACACACCGGGACGCCCGGGACTAGCGGCCCCGTCGCTGGGGTGTACCAAGAGACCCAGTACTTC. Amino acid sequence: CATHTGTPGTSGPVAGVYQETQYF.

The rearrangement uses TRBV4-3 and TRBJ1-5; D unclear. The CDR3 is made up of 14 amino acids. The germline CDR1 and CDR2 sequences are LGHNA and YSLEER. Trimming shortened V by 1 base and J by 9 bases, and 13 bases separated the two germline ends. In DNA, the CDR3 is TGCGCCAGCAGCCAAGCGTTCACCAGTCGGCCCCAGCATTTT. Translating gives CASSQAFTSRPQHF.

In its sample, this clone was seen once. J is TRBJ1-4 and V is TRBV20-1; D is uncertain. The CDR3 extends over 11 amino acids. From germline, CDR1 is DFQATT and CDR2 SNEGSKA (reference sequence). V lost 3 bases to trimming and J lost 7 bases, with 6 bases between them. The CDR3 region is CSASRLEKLFF. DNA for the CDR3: TGCAGTGCTAGCCGTCTTGAAAAACTGTTTTTT.

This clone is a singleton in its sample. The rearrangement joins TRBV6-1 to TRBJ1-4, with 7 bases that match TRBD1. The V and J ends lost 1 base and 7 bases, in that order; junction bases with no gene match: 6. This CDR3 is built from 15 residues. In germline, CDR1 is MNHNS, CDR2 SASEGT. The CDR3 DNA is TGTGCCAGCAGTGAAGGGGGGCAGGGGGGTGAAAAACTGTTTTTT. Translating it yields CASSEGGQGGEKLFF.

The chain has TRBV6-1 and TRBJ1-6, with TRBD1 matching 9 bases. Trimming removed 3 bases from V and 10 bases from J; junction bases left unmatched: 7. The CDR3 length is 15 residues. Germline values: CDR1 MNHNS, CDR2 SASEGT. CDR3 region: CASSDRDRVQSPLHF. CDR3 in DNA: TGTGCCAGCAGTGATAGGGACAGGGTACAGTCACCCCTCCACTTT.

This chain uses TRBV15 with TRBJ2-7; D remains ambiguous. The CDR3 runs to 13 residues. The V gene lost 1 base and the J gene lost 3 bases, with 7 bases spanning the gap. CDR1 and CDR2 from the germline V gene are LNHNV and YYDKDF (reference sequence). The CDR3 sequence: CATSRVTGYEQYF. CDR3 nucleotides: TGTGCCACCAGCAGAGTCACTGGCTACGAGCAGTACTTC.

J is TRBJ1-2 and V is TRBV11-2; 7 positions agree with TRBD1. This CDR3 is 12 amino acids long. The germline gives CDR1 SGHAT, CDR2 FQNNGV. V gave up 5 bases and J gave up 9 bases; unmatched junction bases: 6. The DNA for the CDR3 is TGTGCCAGCAGCGACAGGGTTGGAAGCTACACCTTC. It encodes CASSDRVGSYTF. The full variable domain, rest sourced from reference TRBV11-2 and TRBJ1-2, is EAGVAQSPRYKIIEKRQSVAFWCNPISGHATLYWYQQILGQGPKLLIQFQNNGVVDDSQLPKDRFSAERLKGVDSTLKIQPAKLEDSAVYLCASSDRVGSYTFGSGTRLTVV.

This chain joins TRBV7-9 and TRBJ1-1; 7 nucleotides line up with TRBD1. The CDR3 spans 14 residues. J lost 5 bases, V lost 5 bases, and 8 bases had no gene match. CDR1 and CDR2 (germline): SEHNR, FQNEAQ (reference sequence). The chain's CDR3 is CASSQGQGETEAFF. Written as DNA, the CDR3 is TGTGCCAGCAGCCAGGGTCAGGGGGAAACTGAAGCTTTCTTT. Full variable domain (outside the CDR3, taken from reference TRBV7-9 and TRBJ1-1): DTGVSQNPRHKITKRGQNVTFRCDPISEHNRLYWYRQTLGQGPEFLTYFQNEAQLEKSRLLSDRFSAERPKGSFSTLEIQRTEQGDSAMYLCASSQGQGETEAFFGQGTRLTVV.

The CDR3 sequence: CASRRTGGAGQYF. DNA for the CDR3: TGTGCCAGCAGGAGGACAGGGGGCGCCGGGCAGTACTTC. The chain employs TRBV27 and TRBJ2-7; TRBD1 aligns across 11 bases. This CDR3 comprises 13 residues. CDR1 and CDR2 (germline): MNHEY, SMNVEV (reference sequence). With 6 bases clipped from V and 9 bases from J, the junction kept 7 bases outside the gene matches.

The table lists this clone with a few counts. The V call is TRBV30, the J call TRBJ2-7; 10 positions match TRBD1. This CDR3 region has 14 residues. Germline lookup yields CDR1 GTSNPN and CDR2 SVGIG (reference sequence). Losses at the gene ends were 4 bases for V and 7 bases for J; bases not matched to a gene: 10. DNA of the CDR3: TGTGCCTGGATTTCCGGGACAGGGGTAGGGGAGCAGTACTTC. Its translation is CAWISGTGVGEQYF.

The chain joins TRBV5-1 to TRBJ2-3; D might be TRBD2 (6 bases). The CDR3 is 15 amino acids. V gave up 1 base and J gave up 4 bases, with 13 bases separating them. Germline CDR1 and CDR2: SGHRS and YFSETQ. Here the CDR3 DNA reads TGCGCCAGCAGCTTGTGGGGCGGGATGGCAGATACGCAGTATTTT. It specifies CASSLWGGMADTQYF.

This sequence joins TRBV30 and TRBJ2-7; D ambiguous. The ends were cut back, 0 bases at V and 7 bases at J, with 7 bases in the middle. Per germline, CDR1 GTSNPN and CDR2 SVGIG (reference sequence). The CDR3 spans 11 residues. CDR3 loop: CAWSVAWEQYF. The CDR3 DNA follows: TGTGCCTGGAGTGTAGCCTGGGAGCAGTACTTC.

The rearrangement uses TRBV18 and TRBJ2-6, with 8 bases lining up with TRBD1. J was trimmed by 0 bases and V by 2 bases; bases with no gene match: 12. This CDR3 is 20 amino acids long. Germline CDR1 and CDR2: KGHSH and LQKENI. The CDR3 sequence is CASSPMGFGQGGSGANVLTF. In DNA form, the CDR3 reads TGTGCCAGCTCACCAATGGGATTCGGACAGGGAGGCTCTGGGGCCAACGTCCTGACTTTC.

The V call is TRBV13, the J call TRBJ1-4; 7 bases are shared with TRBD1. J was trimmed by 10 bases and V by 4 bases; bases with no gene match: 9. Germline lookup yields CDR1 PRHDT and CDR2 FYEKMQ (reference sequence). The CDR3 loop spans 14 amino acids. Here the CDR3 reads CASSSTGSLGKLFF. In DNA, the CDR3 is TGTGCCAGCAGCTCGACAGGGTCTTTAGGAAAACTGTTTTTT. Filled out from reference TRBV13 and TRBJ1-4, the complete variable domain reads AAGVIQSPRHLIKEKRETATLKCYPIPRHDTVYWYQQGPGQDPQFLISFYEKMQSDKGSIPDRFSAQQFSDYHSELNMSSLELGDSALYFCASSSTGSLGKLFFGSGTQLSVL.

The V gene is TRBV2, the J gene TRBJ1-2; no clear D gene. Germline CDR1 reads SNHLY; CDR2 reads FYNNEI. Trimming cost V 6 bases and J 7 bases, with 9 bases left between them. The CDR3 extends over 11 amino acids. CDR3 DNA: TGTGCCAGCAGGACTTTAGGTGGCTACACCTTC. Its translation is CASRTLGGYTF.